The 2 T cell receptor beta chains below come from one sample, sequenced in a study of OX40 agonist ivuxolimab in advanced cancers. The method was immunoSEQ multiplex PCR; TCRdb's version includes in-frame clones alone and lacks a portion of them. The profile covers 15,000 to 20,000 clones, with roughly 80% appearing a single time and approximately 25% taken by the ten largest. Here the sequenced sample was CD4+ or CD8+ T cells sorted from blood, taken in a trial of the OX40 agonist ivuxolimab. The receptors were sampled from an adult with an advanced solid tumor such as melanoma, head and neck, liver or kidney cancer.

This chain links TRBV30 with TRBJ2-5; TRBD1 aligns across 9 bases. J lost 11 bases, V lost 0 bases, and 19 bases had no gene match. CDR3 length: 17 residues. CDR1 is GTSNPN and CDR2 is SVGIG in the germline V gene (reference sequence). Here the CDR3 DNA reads TGTGCCTGGAGTGTATATGGGACAGGGAGCAAACAGTTTTCTCAGTACTTC. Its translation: CAWSVYGTGSKQFSQYF.

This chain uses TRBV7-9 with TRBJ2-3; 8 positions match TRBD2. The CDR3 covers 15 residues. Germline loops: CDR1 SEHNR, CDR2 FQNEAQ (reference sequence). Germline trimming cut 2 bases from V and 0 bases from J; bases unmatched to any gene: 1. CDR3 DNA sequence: TGTGCCAGCAGCTTAAGCGGGGGAAGCACAGATACGCAGTATTTT. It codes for CASSLSGGSTDTQYF.